This entry lists 12 T cell receptor beta chains sequenced from one sample in a study of Ad26.COV2.S vaccination and SARS-CoV-2 variants. Assay used: immunoSEQ multiplex PCR; TCRdb lists only in-frame clones, some missing. Of roughly 420,000 clones detected, about 91% appear once; the ten largest clones hold approximately 2.5%. The treatment denotes: roughly 20 received Ad26.COV2.S at low or high dose, single or two shots; roughly 5 received placebo; per-sample allocation not given. Collection of samples fell on day 63 after the first vaccine or placebo injection. The sample in question was peripheral blood, obtained in a trial of Ad26.COV2.S vaccine versus placebo. Receptor source: a person aged 18-60 years who received the Ad26.COV2.S COVID-19 vaccine or a placebo.

The chain joins TRBV2 to TRBJ2-1; D call uncertain. Trimming shortened V by 4 bases and J by 6 bases, and 16 bases separated the two germline ends. The germline gives CDR1 SNHLY, CDR2 FYNNEI. The CDR3 consists of 15 residues. CDR3 nucleotide sequence: TGTGCCAGCAGTGGAACAACCGAGCACGTCAATGAGCAGTTCTTC. This translates into CASSGTTEHVNEQFF.

The rearrangement joins TRBV9 to TRBJ1-1; a weak D match, TRBD1 (5 bases). The CDR3 is made up of 16 amino acids. V was trimmed by 1 base and J by 0 bases, leaving 13 bases between them. CDR1 and CDR2 from the germline V gene are SGDLS and YYNGEE. The DNA for the CDR3 is TGTGCCAGCAGCGTAAACGGGGGACGCCTGAACACTGAAGCTTTCTTT. It is translated as CASSVNGGRLNTEAFF.

This clone came up once. The chain carries TRBV19 and TRBJ1-5; no firm D call. The V gene lost 4 bases and the J gene lost 1 base, with 17 bases spanning the gap. This CDR3 comprises 17 residues. Germline V gene data show CDR1 as LNHDA and CDR2 as SQIVND (reference sequence). CDR3 DNA sequence: TGTGCCAGTAGTAACCCTCTCGCCGGGTACAGCAATCAGCCCCAGCATTTT. Its protein product is CASSNPLAGYSNQPQHF.

This rearrangement joins TRBV7-8 to TRBJ2-2; perhaps TRBD2 as D (6 bases). Germline V gives CDR1 SGHVS, CDR2 FQNEAQ. This CDR3 is built from 15 residues. The V end lost 4 bases, the J end lost 0 bases, and 9 bases lay between the germline ends. DNA of the CDR3: TGTGCCAGCAGCTCGCGGGGCTCGAACACCGGGGAGCTGTTTTTT. It is translated as CASSSRGSNTGELFF.

The CDR3 DNA is TGTGCCAGCCGGGGGGGTTCTAGTGAAAAACTGTTTTTT. Protein product: CASRGGSSEKLFF. The genes are TRBV28 and TRBJ1-4; tentative D call: TRBD1 (5 bases). Germline values: CDR1 MDHEN, CDR2 SYDVKM. The CDR3 loop spans 13 amino acids. Trimming left V 8 bases short and J 7 bases short, with 14 bases between.

The chain uses TRBV5-1 and TRBJ1-1, with a possible D match to TRBD1 (5 bases). Germline values: CDR1 SGHRS, CDR2 YFSETQ. The CDR3 runs 16 residues. Trimming shortened V by 2 bases and J by 5 bases, and 19 bases separated the two germline ends. The CDR3 loop reads CASSLVAGLGGTEAFF. CDR3 in DNA: TGCGCCAGCAGCTTAGTGGCAGGGCTCGGGGGGACTGAAGCTTTCTTT.

The gene calls are TRBV7-2 and TRBJ2-5; tentative D call: TRBD1 (6 bases). This CDR3 has 14 amino acids. Trimming removed 3 bases at V and 1 base at J, with 9 bases between. The germline V gene has CDR1 SGHTA and CDR2 FQGNSA. The CDR3 DNA reads as TGTGCCAGCAGCTTTGGACAGCTCCAAGAGACCCAGTACTTC. Protein sequence: CASSFGQLQETQYF.

The chain has TRBV29-1 and TRBJ2-1; no clear D. The CDR3 totals 17 residues. V lost 2 bases to trimming and J lost 0 bases, with 17 bases between them. Germline V gives CDR1 SQVTM, CDR2 ANQGSEA. The CDR3 loop is CSVELLGIPSSYNEQFF. The CDR3 DNA is TGCAGCGTTGAACTTCTCGGTATCCCTAGCTCCTACAATGAGCAGTTCTTC.

This chain joins TRBV11-3 and TRBJ1-6; D is unclear. V was cut by 3 bases and J by 10 bases, with 10 bases left in between. CDR1 and CDR2 (germline): SGHNT, YENEEA. This CDR3 region has 13 residues. CDR3 in DNA: TGTGCCAGCAGCTTCGAATCGGGATCACCCCTCCACTTT. Its translation: CASSFESGSPLHF.

The chain carries TRBV4-1 and TRBJ2-3; 7 bases match TRBD2. Trimming removed 4 bases from V and 4 bases from J; junction bases left unmatched: 8. From germline, CDR1 is MGHRA and CDR2 YSYEKL. CDR3 size: 15 residues. The CDR3 DNA sequence: TGCGCCAGCAGCCCTGGAGGCGCGGGAGCAGATACGCAGTATTTT. It yields the protein CASSPGGAGADTQYF.

V is TRBV4-3 and J is TRBJ2-5; D tentatively fits TRBD1 or TRBD2 (5 bases each). Germline CDR1 and CDR2: LGHNA and YSLEER. This CDR3 has 15 amino acids. V was cut by 1 base and J by 4 bases, with 13 bases left in between. The DNA of the CDR3 is TGCGCCAGCAGCCAAGTTATCCGGGGCGGAGAGACCCAGTACTTC. Translating it yields CASSQVIRGGETQYF.

This chain connects TRBV7-2 to TRBJ1-1; D is possibly TRBD1 (6 bases). This CDR3 is 16 amino acids long. V lost 4 bases to trimming and J lost 0 bases, with 15 bases between them. The germline V gene has CDR1 SGHTA and CDR2 FQGNSA. The CDR3 protein is CASSSRPGQMNTEAFF. For the CDR3, the DNA is TGTGCCAGCAGCTCCCGCCCCGGACAGATGAACACTGAAGCTTTCTTT.